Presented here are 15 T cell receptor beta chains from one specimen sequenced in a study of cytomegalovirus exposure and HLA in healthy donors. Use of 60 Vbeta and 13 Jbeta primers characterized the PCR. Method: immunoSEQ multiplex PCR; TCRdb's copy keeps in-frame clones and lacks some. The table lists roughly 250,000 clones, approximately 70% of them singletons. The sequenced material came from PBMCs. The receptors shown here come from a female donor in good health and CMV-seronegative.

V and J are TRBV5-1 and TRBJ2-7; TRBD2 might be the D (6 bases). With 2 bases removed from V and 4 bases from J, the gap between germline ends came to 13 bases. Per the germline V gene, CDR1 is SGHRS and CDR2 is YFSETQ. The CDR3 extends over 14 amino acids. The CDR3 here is CASSFGLADYEQYF. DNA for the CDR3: TGCGCCAGCAGCTTTGGATTAGCGGATTACGAGCAGTACTTC.

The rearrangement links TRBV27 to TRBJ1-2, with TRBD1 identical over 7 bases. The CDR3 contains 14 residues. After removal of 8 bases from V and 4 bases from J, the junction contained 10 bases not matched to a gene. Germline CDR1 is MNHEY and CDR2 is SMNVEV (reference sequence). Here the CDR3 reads CASGPGTAPYGYTF. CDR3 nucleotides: TGTGCCAGCGGCCCCGGGACAGCGCCCTATGGCTACACCTTC.

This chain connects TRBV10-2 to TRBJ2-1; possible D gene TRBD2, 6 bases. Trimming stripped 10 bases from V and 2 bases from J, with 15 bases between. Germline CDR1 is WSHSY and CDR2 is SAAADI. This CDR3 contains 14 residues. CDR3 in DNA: TGCGCCACGAGGGCACTAGCCCCCTACAATGAGCAGTTCTTC. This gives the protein CATRALAPYNEQFF.

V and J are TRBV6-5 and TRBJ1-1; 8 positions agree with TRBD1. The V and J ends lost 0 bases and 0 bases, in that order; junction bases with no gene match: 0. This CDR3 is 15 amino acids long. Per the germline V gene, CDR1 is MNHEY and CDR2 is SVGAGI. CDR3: CASSYSTGVNTEAFF. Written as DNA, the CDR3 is TGTGCCAGCAGTTACTCGACAGGGGTGAACACTGAAGCTTTCTTT.

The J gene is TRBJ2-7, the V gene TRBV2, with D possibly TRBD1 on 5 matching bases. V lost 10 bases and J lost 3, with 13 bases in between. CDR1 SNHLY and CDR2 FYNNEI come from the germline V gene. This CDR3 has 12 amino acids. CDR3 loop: CATTDMSYEQYF. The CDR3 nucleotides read TGTGCCACCACGGACATGAGCTACGAGCAGTACTTC.

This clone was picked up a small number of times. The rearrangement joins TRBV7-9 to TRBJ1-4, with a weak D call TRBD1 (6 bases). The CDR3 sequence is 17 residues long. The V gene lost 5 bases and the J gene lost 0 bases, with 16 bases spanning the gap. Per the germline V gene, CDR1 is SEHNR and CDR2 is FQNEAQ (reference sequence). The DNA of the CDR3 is TGTGCCAGCAGCCCTCCCGGGGGGGGCGCAACTAATGAAAAACTGTTTTTT. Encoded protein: CASSPPGGGATNEKLFF. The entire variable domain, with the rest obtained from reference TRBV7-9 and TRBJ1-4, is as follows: DTGVSQNPRHKITKRGQNVTFRCDPISEHNRLYWYRQTLGQGPEFLTYFQNEAQLEKSRLLSDRFSAERPKGSFSTLEIQRTEQGDSAMYLCASSPPGGGATNEKLFFGSGTQLSVL.

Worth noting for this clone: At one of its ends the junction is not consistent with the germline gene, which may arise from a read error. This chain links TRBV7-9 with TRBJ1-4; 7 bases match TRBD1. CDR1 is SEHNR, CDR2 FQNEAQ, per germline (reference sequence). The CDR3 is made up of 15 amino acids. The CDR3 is CSSSYPRQGFEKLFF. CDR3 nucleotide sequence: TGTTCCAGCAGCTACCCCCGACAGGGTTTTGAAAAACTGTTTTTT.

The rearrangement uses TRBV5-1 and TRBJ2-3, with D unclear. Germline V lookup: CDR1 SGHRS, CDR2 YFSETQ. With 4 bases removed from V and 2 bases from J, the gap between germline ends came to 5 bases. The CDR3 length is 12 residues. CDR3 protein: CASSQDTDTQYF. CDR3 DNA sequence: TGCGCCAGCAGCCAGGACACAGATACGCAGTATTTT. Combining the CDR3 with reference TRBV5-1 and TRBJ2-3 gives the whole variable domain KAGVTQTPRYLIKTRGQQVTLSCSPISGHRSVSWYQQTPGQGLQFLFEYFSETQRNKGNFPGRFSGRQFSNSRSEMNVSTLELGDSALYLCASSQDTDTQYFGPGTRLTVL.

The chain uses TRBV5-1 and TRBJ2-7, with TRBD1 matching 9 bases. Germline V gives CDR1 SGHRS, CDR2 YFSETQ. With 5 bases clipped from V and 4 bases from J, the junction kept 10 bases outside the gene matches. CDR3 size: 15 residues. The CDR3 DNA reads TGCGCCAGCAGTAGCTTTCCGGGACAGGGATACGAGCAGTACTTC. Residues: CASSSFPGQGYEQYF.

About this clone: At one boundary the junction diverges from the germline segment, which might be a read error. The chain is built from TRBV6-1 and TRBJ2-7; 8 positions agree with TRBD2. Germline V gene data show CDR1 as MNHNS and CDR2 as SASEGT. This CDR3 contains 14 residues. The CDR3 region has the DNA TGTGCCAGCAGTAAAGCGGGAGATTCCTACGAGCAGTACTTC. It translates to CASSKAGDSYEQYF.

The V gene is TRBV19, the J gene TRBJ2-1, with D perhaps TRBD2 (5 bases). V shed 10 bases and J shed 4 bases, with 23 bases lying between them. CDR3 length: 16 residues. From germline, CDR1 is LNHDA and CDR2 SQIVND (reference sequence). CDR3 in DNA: TGTGCCACTCCCTCCTCCGGGGAAGAGGGTTACAATGAGCAGTTCTTC. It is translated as CATPSSGEEGYNEQFF.

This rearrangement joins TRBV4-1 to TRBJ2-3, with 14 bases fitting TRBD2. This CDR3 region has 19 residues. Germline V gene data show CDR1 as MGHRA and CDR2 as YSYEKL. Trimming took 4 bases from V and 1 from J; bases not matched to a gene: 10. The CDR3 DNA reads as TGCGCCAGCAGCCCGGGACTAGCGGGAGACACTTTCGGCACAGATACGCAGTATTTT. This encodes CASSPGLAGDTFGTDTQYF.

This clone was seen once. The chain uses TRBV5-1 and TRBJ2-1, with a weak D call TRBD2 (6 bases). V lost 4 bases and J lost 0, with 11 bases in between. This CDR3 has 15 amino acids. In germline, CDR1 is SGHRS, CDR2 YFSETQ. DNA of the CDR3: TGCGCCAGCAGCCCTAGCGCGAGCTCCTACAATGAGCAGTTCTTC. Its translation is CASSPSASSYNEQFF.

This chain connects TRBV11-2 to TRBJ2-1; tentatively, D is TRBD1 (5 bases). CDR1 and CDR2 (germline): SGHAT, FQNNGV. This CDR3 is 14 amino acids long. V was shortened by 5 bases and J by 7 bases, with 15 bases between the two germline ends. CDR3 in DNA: TGTGCCAGCAGCCCCCTATATCAGGGAAATGAGCAGTTCTTC. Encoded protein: CASSPLYQGNEQFF.

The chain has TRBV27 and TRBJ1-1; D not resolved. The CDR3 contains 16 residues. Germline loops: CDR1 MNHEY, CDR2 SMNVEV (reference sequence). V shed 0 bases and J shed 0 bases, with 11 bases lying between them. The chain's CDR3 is CASSLSPVSMNTEAFF. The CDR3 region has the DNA TGTGCCAGCAGTTTATCGCCGGTTTCGATGAACACTGAAGCTTTCTTT.